The 4 T cell receptor beta chains in this list originate from one sample, sequenced in a study of early T cells in non-severe SARS-CoV-2 infection. TCRdb re-derived calls from the 5' RACE reads in MiXCR, one entry per CDR3 protein. The sample lists 25,000 to 30,000 distinct CDR3 sequences, 9.5% to 10% occurring once. Input material: whole blood. Receptors were obtained from an adult who was a healthcare worker with PCR-confirmed SARS-CoV-2 infection or an uninfected control (not recorded which).

This clonotype was picked up many times. The chain joins TRBV29-1 to TRBJ1-1; possibly TRBD1 for D (5 bases). Germline-derived CDR1 and CDR2 are SQVTM and ANQGSEA. V lost 4 bases to trimming and J lost 3 bases, with 12 bases between them. The CDR3 extends over 13 amino acids. The CDR3 bases are TGCAGCGTTGGGGGCGGGGTGCACACTGAAGCTTTCTTT. It yields the protein CSVGGGVHTEAFF.

The sample holds many counts of this clonotype. The chain is built from TRBV6-6 and TRBJ1-6; D gene unclear. The CDR3 is 13 residues long. Per germline, CDR1 MNHNY and CDR2 SVGAGI (reference sequence). With 11 bases removed from V and 10 bases from J, the gap between germline ends came to 18 bases. The CDR3 DNA is TGTGCCGGCTCTGAGTGGGCGGTATCACCCCTCCACTTT. Translation: CAGSEWAVSPLHF.

The sample holds many counts of this clonotype. This chain uses TRBV5-1 with TRBJ1-3, with D possibly matching TRBD1 (5 bases). This CDR3 has 15 amino acids. V was trimmed by 1 base and J by 4 bases, leaving 12 bases between them. CDR1 and CDR2 (germline): SGHRS, YFSETQ. This chain's CDR3 is CASSLTGAEGNTIYF. CDR3 DNA: TGCGCCAGCAGCTTGACAGGTGCTGAAGGAAACACCATATATTTT.

This clonotype was observed a few times. This sequence joins TRBV12-3 or TRBV12-4 and TRBJ2-7; D assignment may be TRBD1 or TRBD2 (7 bases each). V was pared by 6 bases and J by 10 bases, with 25 bases between. The CDR3 runs 15 residues. The DNA of the CDR3 is TGTGCCAGCAGACGGACAGGACGGGGGGACCTTCACCAGTACTTC. Protein: CASRRTGRGDLHQYF.